The rows below give T cell receptor beta chains drawn from one sample of a study of blood T cell repertoires in COVID-19. Sequencing used immunoSEQ multiplex PCR; TCRdb keeps in-frame clones, though not all of them. The sample lists approximately 120,000 clones, around 80% occurring once. The sample comprised peripheral blood. The receptors derive from a man older than 75 with active or convalescent COVID-19. Each CDR3 is given with its conserved first and last residue. Each record gives: CDR3 DNA, CDR3 protein, J gene, V gene, clone size, D gene. A D gene is named only where the DNA matches it firmly. Size tells how often a clone was seen (once, few, many) or the class of an expanded clone, and some rows leave it out.

TGTGCCAGCAGCGCGACTAGCGGGACTCAAGAGACCCAGTACTTC CASSATSGTQETQYF TRBJ2-5 TRBV9 NA TRBD2
TGTGCCAGCAGCTCCGGACTAGCGGGGCAAGAGACCCAGTACTTC CASSSGLAGQETQYF TRBJ2-5 TRBV7-6 NA TRBD2
TGTGCCAGCAGACTGACTAGCGGGGGGTTAGATGAGCAGTTCTTC CASRLTSGGLDEQFF TRBJ2-1 TRBV4-2 NA TRBD2
TGTGCCAGCAGCTTTCGCCGGGAGACCTACGAGCAGTACTTC CASSFRRETYEQYF TRBJ2-7 TRBV7-2 once NA
TGTGCCAGCAGTGAGACAGGAACGTACGATCGATACGAGCAGTACTTC CASSETGTYDRYEQYF TRBJ2-7 TRBV2 NA NA
TGTGCCAGTAGTTCGGGACAGTCTAACTATGGCTACACCTTC CASSSGQSNYGYTF TRBJ1-2 TRBV19 NA TRBD1
TGTGCCTCGGTGCGGGACGACTATGGCTACACCTTC CASVRDDYGYTF TRBJ1-2 TRBV2 NA NA
TGTGCCAGCAGCGGGCTCTCTGGAAACACCATATATTTT CASSGLSGNTIYF TRBJ1-3 TRBV5-6 NA NA
TGTGCCAGCAGCCCCTTACAGGGCACTGAAGCTTTCTTT CASSPLQGTEAFF TRBJ1-1 TRBV16 once NA
TGCGCCAGCAGCTGGACGGACAGGGCGAACACCGGGGAGCTGTTTTTT CASSWTDRANTGELFF TRBJ2-2 TRBV5-1 NA TRBD1
TGTGCCTGGAGCGCAGGGGCCGGCACCGGGGAGCTGTTTTTT CAWSAGAGTGELFF TRBJ2-2 TRBV30 NA NA
TGTGCCAGCAGTTCACAGGGCTATACCGGGGAGCTGTTTTTT CASSSQGYTGELFF TRBJ2-2 TRBV7-2 NA NA
TGTGCCAGCAGCTTTCAAATGAGCCACGAGCAGTACTTC CASSFQMSHEQYF TRBJ2-7 TRBV5-6 NA NA
TGTGCCATCAGTGAGCTGTCGGGACAGGCTCCTACCTTCCCCCTCCACTTT CAISELSGQAPTFPLHF TRBJ1-6 TRBV10-3 NA TRBD1
TGTGCCAGCACTCTAGCCGGTTTTGAAGCTTTCTTT CASTLAGFEAFF TRBJ1-1 TRBV12-3/TRBV12-4 NA NA
TGTGCCAGCAGTGAGGAGGGGACAGCAATCAATGAGCAGTTCTTC CASSEEGTAINEQFF TRBJ2-1 TRBV6-4 NA NA
TGTGCCAGCAGTTTATCTTGGGCTGCCCCTTACAATGAGCAGTTCTTC CASSLSWAAPYNEQFF TRBJ2-1 TRBV27 once NA
TGTGCCAGCAGTAGAAAGGGACTTTCCTACGAGCAGTACTTC CASSRKGLSYEQYF TRBJ2-7 TRBV6-5 few NA
TGTGCTAGTGGTTTGGCGGGGGTCTACGAGCAGTACTTC CASGLAGVYEQYF TRBJ2-7 TRBV12-5 once NA
TGTGCCAGCAGTTCCCTAGGCGCGGGGGGGCCCGATGAGCAGTTCTTC CASSSLGAGGPDEQFF TRBJ2-1 TRBV27 NA TRBD2
TGTGCCAGCAGCTTATTAGCAGGGGAGTCCCTTAACTATGGCTACACCTTC CASSLLAGESLNYGYTF TRBJ1-2 TRBV13 once NA
TGTGCCAGCAGCTCCACTAGCGGGGCAAATGAGCAGTTCTTC CASSSTSGANEQFF TRBJ2-1 TRBV13 NA TRBD2
TGTGCCATCAGTGAGTCCCGGGGCTCTGGAAACACCATATATTTT CAISESRGSGNTIYF TRBJ1-3 TRBV10-3 once NA
TGTGCCAGCAGCCCAGGGACAACCAATTCACCCCTCCACTTT CASSPGTTNSPLHF TRBJ1-6 TRBV7-9 few NA
TGTGCCACCAAAAGGGGCCCAACTAATAGCAATCAGCCCCAGCATTTT CATKRGPTNSNQPQHF TRBJ1-5 TRBV28 NA NA
TGTGCCAGCAGCGCATCCACAGGGGGCGACTATGGCTACACCTTC CASSASTGGDYGYTF TRBJ1-2 TRBV6-5 NA TRBD1
TGTGCCAGCAGTAAAAGAAGCGGAGCCTACGAGCAGTACTTC CASSKRSGAYEQYF TRBJ2-7 TRBV28 NA NA
TGCGCCAGCAGTTCGCTTGGCGGGGGGGCAGAGACCCAGTACTTC CASSSLGGGAETQYF TRBJ2-5 TRBV10-2 NA TRBD2
TGTGCCAGCAGTGAAGGTAGCGCTTTCTTT CASSEGSAFF TRBJ1-1 TRBV2 NA NA
TGCGCCAGCAGCCAAGATCCTCCGACAGCTTTAAATCAGCCCCAGCATTTT CASSQDPPTALNQPQHF TRBJ1-5 TRBV4-1 NA NA
TGTGCCAGCAGCTTAACTGGTAGCTACAATGAGCAGTTCTTC CASSLTGSYNEQFF TRBJ2-1 TRBV7-3 NA NA
TGTGCCAGCAGTTTACGTCACGGGGGGGCAGCCAACATTCAGTACTTC CASSLRHGGAANIQYF TRBJ2-4 TRBV27 NA TRBD2
TGTGCCAGCAGTGACTCGGCCCTTAACACCGGGGAGCTGTTTTTT CASSDSALNTGELFF TRBJ2-2 TRBV6-4 NA NA
TGTGCCAGCTCACCGACGGGGCGGGCAGGGGGCGCGTACGAGCAGTACTTC CASSPTGRAGGAYEQYF TRBJ2-7 TRBV18 NA TRBD1
TGTGCCAGCAGTTTTGCGGGATCCGGCTACACCTTC CASSFAGSGYTF TRBJ1-2 TRBV12-3/TRBV12-4 NA NA
TGTGCCAGCAGTTACACCGGACAGTCCACAGATACGCAGTATTTT CASSYTGQSTDTQYF TRBJ2-3 TRBV6-6 NA NA
TGTGCCAGCAGCGTAGGACAGGGGGCGGGAAACACCATATATTTT CASSVGQGAGNTIYF TRBJ1-3 TRBV9 NA TRBD1
TGTGCCAGCAGCGCAAGGGGCCTAGGGTACGAGCAGTACTTC CASSARGLGYEQYF TRBJ2-7 TRBV7-9 NA NA
TGTGCCAGCAGTTTCACTAGCGGCCCCTACGAGCAGTACTTC CASSFTSGPYEQYF TRBJ2-7 TRBV6-2/TRBV6-3 NA TRBD2
TGCAGTGCTAGTTTCCGGGACAGGGGGGCGAGCGAGCAGTACTTC CSASFRDRGASEQYF TRBJ2-7 TRBV20-1 NA TRBD1
TGTGCCATCAGTGAAAGCGGGGGGGCCAATGAGCAGTTCTTC CAISESGGANEQFF TRBJ2-1 TRBV10-3 NA TRBD2
TGTGCCATCAGTGAGTCCGGCGGGGTGAACTATGGCTACACCTTC CAISESGGVNYGYTF TRBJ1-2 TRBV10-3 NA NA
TGCGCCAGCAGCTTGGGACACAGCTCCTACGAGCAGTACTTC CASSLGHSSYEQYF TRBJ2-7 TRBV5-1 NA NA
TGTGCCAGCAGCTTAGAAGACAGGGGGAATTACAATCAGCCCCAGCATTTT CASSLEDRGNYNQPQHF TRBJ1-5 TRBV7-9 NA TRBD1
TGTGCCAGCAGTACACAGGTAGTAAGCAATCAGCCCCAGCATTTT CASSTQVVSNQPQHF TRBJ1-5 TRBV28 NA NA
TGTGCCAGCAGCCACGCTCCCAGGGGAGCGACTAATGAAAAACTGTTTTTT CASSHAPRGATNEKLFF TRBJ1-4 TRBV7-8 NA NA
TGCGCCAGCAGCTGGGACAGTCGCTTGGGAAATGAGCAGTTCTTC CASSWDSRLGNEQFF TRBJ2-1 TRBV5-1 few TRBD1
TGTGCCAGCAGCGTTACAGGGAGCTCCTACGAGCAGTACTTC CASSVTGSSYEQYF TRBJ2-7 TRBV14 NA NA
TGTGCCAGCAGTTTATCCACAGGGGAGCACGAGCAGTACTTC CASSLSTGEHEQYF TRBJ2-7 TRBV27 NA TRBD1
TGTGCCAGCAGCCCAAAAGGGAGGGGAGTAAGGGGAAACACCATATATTTT CASSPKGRGVRGNTIYF TRBJ1-3 TRBV21-1 NA NA
TGTGCCAGCAGGGGAGACTATAACAATGAGCAGTTCTTC CASRGDYNNEQFF TRBJ2-1 TRBV2 NA NA
TGTGCCAGCAGACCAGGGGTTTCCACAGATACGCAGTATTTT CASRPGVSTDTQYF TRBJ2-3 TRBV5-4 NA NA
TGTGCCAGCAGTTCCACGGGGGGGGACACAGATACGCAGTATTTT CASSSTGGDTDTQYF TRBJ2-3 TRBV7-2 NA TRBD2
TGCGCCAGCAGCTCCTTCGGGGGGCTCATGAACACTGAAGCTTTCTTT CASSSFGGLMNTEAFF TRBJ1-1 TRBV5-1 NA NA